The 10 T cell receptor beta chains presented below share a single source sample, sequenced in a study of T cells in tuberculosis. After thawing and overnight rest, PBMC were stained with GMM-loaded CD1B tetramer, viability dye and anti-CD3 for sorting. C32 glucose monomycolate from Rhodococcus equi was loaded onto the CD1B tetramers. Sequenced by immunoSEQ multiplex PCR; TCRdb stores in-frame clones only, minus some. Among 50,000 or so clones listed, around 90% were seen once. Sequenced input: CD1b-GMM tetramer-negative cells sorted from PBMCs. All receptors come from an adult woman with latent tuberculosis.

The chain recombines TRBV18 with TRBJ2-2, with D perhaps TRBD2 (6 bases). CDR3 length: 16 residues. V was cut by 1 base and J by 5 bases, with 14 bases left in between. CDR1 and CDR2 (germline): KGHSH, LQKENI. This chain's CDR3 is CASSPLMGRRTGELFF. The CDR3, as DNA: TGTGCCAGCTCACCACTAATGGGGAGGCGAACCGGGGAGCTGTTTTTT.

The chain links TRBV10-3 to TRBJ2-3; 11 bases line up with TRBD2. The germline V gene has CDR1 ENHRY and CDR2 SYGVKD. The CDR3 covers 15 residues. The V and J ends lost 0 bases and 6 bases, in that order; junction bases with no gene match: 2. The DNA of the CDR3 is TGTGCCATCAGTGAGTCTAGCGGGGGGGTTGATACGCAGTATTTT. It is translated as CAISESSGGVDTQYF.

V is TRBV5-4 and J is TRBJ1-2; D gene ambiguous. CDR3 length: 14 amino acids. Trimming removed 4 bases from V and 6 bases from J, with 16 bases in between. The germline gives CDR1 SGHNT, CDR2 YYREEE (reference sequence). The CDR3, as DNA: TGTGCCAGCAGCCTGACAACCGGGATGAATGGCTACACCTTC. This gives the protein CASSLTTGMNGYTF.

V is TRBV30 and J is TRBJ2-7, with TRBD1 matching 8 bases. The CDR3 runs to 15 residues. V gave up 2 bases and J gave up 3 bases; unmatched junction bases: 9. Germline CDR1 reads GTSNPN; CDR2 reads SVGIG (reference sequence). The chain's CDR3 is CAWSFQGTGFYEQYF. CDR3 nucleotides: TGTGCCTGGAGTTTTCAAGGGACAGGCTTCTACGAGCAGTACTTC.

The chain recombines TRBV7-9 with TRBJ2-1; 8 bases align to TRBD2. Per germline, CDR1 SEHNR and CDR2 FQNEAQ (reference sequence). This CDR3 has 14 residues. With 2 bases clipped from V and 9 bases from J, the junction kept 6 bases outside the gene matches. The CDR3 nucleotides read TGTGCCAGCAGCTTAAGTGGTAGCGGGACTGAGCAGTTCTTC. It is translated as CASSLSGSGTEQFF.

The chain combines TRBV5-1 with TRBJ1-2, with a tentative D call TRBD1 (6 bases). Germline V lookup: CDR1 SGHRS, CDR2 YFSETQ. The CDR3 spans 15 residues. Trimming took 0 bases from V and 8 from J, leaving 17 bases between them. CDR3 coding DNA: TGCGCCAGCAGCTTGGAACCTCAGGGGCCTAGGGGCTACACCTTC. This translates into CASSLEPQGPRGYTF.

This rearrangement joins TRBV27 to TRBJ2-5, with D possibly matching TRBD1 (5 bases). Near its end, the DNA agrees better with TRBJ2-7, so the J call may be wrong. The germline gives CDR1 MNHEY, CDR2 SMNVEV (reference sequence). This CDR3 region has 12 residues. In DNA, the CDR3 is TGTGCCAGCAGTTCTCAGGGTCACGAGCAGTACTTC. This gives the protein CASSSQGHEQYF.

CDR3 DNA sequence: TGTGCCAGCGGAGGGCCTAACACCGGGGAGCTGTTTTTT. The encoded protein is CASGGPNTGELFF. The chain uses TRBV28 and TRBJ2-2; D perhaps matches TRBD2 (6 bases). CDR1 and CDR2 (germline): MDHEN, SYDVKM. Trimming removed 8 bases from V and 2 bases from J, with 9 bases in between. This CDR3 spans 13 amino acids. Looking up the rest from reference TRBV28 and TRBJ2-2 gives the full variable domain: DVKVTQSSRYLVKRTGEKVFLECVQDMDHENMFWYRQDPGLGLRLIYFSYDVKMKEKGDIPEGYSVSREKKERFSLILESASTNQTSMYLCASGGPNTGELFFGEGSRLTVL.

CDR3 coding DNA: TGCGCCAGCAGCTGGACTAGTTCCCGCTACGAGCAGTACTTC. Translated, it gives CASSWTSSRYEQYF. The chain carries TRBV5-1 and TRBJ2-7; the match to TRBD2 covers 7 bases. Trimming at V came to 3 bases and at J to 3 bases, leaving 6 bases not matched to a gene. Germline V gene data show CDR1 as SGHRS and CDR2 as YFSETQ. The CDR3 sequence is 14 residues long.

The rearrangement joins TRBV12-5 to TRBJ2-7, with D possibly being TRBD1 (5 bases). CDR1 is LGHNT, CDR2 FRNRAP, per germline. The CDR3 contains 13 residues. With 1 base removed from V and 4 bases from J, the gap between germline ends came to 8 bases. The CDR3 spells CASGLDPGYEQYF. The DNA for the CDR3 is TGTGCTAGTGGTTTGGACCCAGGGTACGAGCAGTACTTC. The full variable domain, in which reference TRBV12-5 and TRBJ2-7 provide the parts outside the CDR3, is DARVTQTPRHKVTEMGQEVTMRCQPILGHNTVFWYRQTMMQGLELLAYFRNRAPLDDSGMPKDRFSAEMPDATLATLKIQPSEPRDSAVYFCASGLDPGYEQYFGPGTRLTVT.